This TCR beta chain was documented in a study of cytomegalovirus exposure and HLA in healthy donors. Study-wide results and caveats: Associated with cytomegalovirus, according to the listing, were 150 to 200 TCR beta chains. From TCR beta sequences, most subjects' HLA-A and HLA-B alleles were reportedly predicted accurately.

The CDR3 loop spans 14 amino acids. Germline V lookup: CDR1 MNHEY, CDR2 SMNVEV (reference sequence). Trimming stripped 6 bases from V and 4 bases from J, with 15 bases between. Primers: 60 Vbeta forward and 13 Jbeta reverse. The data were produced by immunoSEQ multiplex PCR, yet TCRdb's version contains in-frame clones alone and is incomplete. This table has about 92,000 clones, around four fifths appearing once. This clone was seen once. Its antigen is not identified. This sequence originates from a man between 45 and 60 years old in good health and CMV-seropositive. The sample consisted of PBMCs. The rearrangement uses TRBV27 and TRBJ2-5; tentatively, D is TRBD2 (6 bases). The CDR3 sequence: CASSFNGRGETQYF. The CDR3 DNA follows: TGTGCCAGCAGCTTTAACGGGCGGGGAGAGACCCAGTACTTC.